Listed below are T cell receptor beta chains from one sample, sequenced in a study of regulatory T cells in long-lasting Graves disease. TCRdb redid the calling of the multiplex PCR reads with MiXCR, one entry per CDR3 protein. The sample lists about 320,000 distinct CDR3 sequences, roughly 18% seen once, with about two fifths in the top ten. Sequenced here: peripheral blood mononuclear cells (PBMCs), sampled at new diagnosis, from a patient treated with antithyroid drugs. The source is a female donor with Graves disease. The CDR3 runs from the conserved cysteine through the conserved F or W. A D gene is named only where the DNA matches it firmly. Clone size is not always given. Where it is, it says once, few, many or a class for expanded clones.

>TRBV29-1|TRBJ1-2|few|TRBD1
CSVMGQGIYGYTF
TGCAGCGTTATGGGACAGGGGATCTATGGCTACACCTTC
>TRBV11-3|TRBJ2-7|many|TRBD2
CASSYPLAGPYEQYF
TGTGCCAGCAGCTACCCCCTAGCGGGACCCTACGAGCAGTACTTC
>TRBV27|TRBJ1-2|many|TRBD1
CASSPSGQGRYGYTF
TGTGCCAGCAGCCCTTCCGGACAGGGACGGTATGGCTACACCTTC
>TRBV28|TRBJ2-1|many|TRBD2
CASSFSGLDLFF
TGTGCCAGCAGTTTCTCAGGACTAGACCTGTTCTTC
>TRBV6-1|TRBJ1-2|many|TRBD1
CASSLGQSGYTF
TGTGCCAGCTCTCTGGGACAGTCTGGCTACACCTTC
>TRBV5-1|TRBJ2-5|many|.
CASSSGDVETQYF
TGTGCCAGCAGCTCGGGGGACGTGGAGACCCAGTACTTC
>TRBV28|TRBJ1-2|few|.
CASSSLRSSGYTF
TGTGCCAGCAGTTCCCTGCGTTCCTCTGGCTACACCTTC
>TRBV6-1|TRBJ1-2|.|.
CARVPARGAYGYTF
TGTGCCAGAGTTCCCGCGAGGGGCGCGTACGGCTACACCTTC
>TRBV9|TRBJ2-7|many|.
CASSSPWGEQYF
TGTGCCAGCAGCTCACCTTGGGGCGAGCAGTACTTC
>TRBV7-9|TRBJ2-2|many|TRBD1
CASSLETGGRTGELFF
TGTGCCAGCAGCTTAGAGACAGGGGGCCGCACCGGGGAGCTGTTTTTT
>TRBV5-1|TRBJ2-5|.|.
CASSWDQETQYF
TGCGCCAGCAGCTGGGACCAAGAGACCCAGTACTTC
>TRBV25-1|TRBJ2-1|.|TRBD2
CASRKSGTGGLAGVSYNEQFF
TGTGCCAGCAGGAAGTCCGGGACAGGGGGACTAGCGGGGGTCTCCTACAATGAGCAGTTCTTC
>TRBV5-4|TRBJ1-3|.|TRBD1
CASSSGPGQGNTIYF
TGTGCCAGCAGCTCTGGACCGGGACAGGGAAACACCATATATTTT
>TRBV2|TRBJ2-1|.|TRBD2
CASSPPGTSYNEQFF
TGTGCCAGCAGTCCCCCCGGGACTAGCTACAATGAGCAGTTCTTC
>TRBV7-9|TRBJ2-1|many|TRBD2
CASSSILTSGGEQFF
TGTGCCAGCAGCTCGATACTGACTAGCGGGGGTGAGCAGTTCTTC
>TRBV29-1|TRBJ2-3|many|TRBD1
CSVPRDRDSSTQYF
TGCAGCGTACCCCGGGACAGGGATTCGAGTACGCAGTATTTT
>TRBV7-2|TRBJ2-2|.|.
CASSLAPRTSGELFF
TGTGCCAGCAGCTTAGCGCCTCGGACTTCCGGGGAGCTGTTTTTT
>TRBV11-3|TRBJ1-1|.|TRBD1
CASSGTGAPNTEAFF
TGTGCCAGCAGCGGTACAGGGGCACCGAACACTGAAGCTTTCTTT
>TRBV3-1|TRBJ1-2|many|.
CASSPSAVAGYTF
TGTGCCAGCAGCCCCTCGGCGGTCGCTGGCTACACCTTC
>TRBV20-1|TRBJ2-5|many|TRBD2
CSASRVSGAQETQYF
TGCAGTGCTAGTCGGGTTAGCGGGGCCCAAGAGACCCAGTACTTC
>TRBV28|TRBJ1-1|many|TRBD1
CASSPRTGMNTEAFF
TGTGCCAGCAGTCCCCGGACAGGGATGAACACTGAAGCTTTCTTT
>TRBV10-3|TRBJ2-3|.|TRBD1
CAISEPGQKSTDTQYF
TGTGCCATCAGTGAACCGGGACAGAAGAGCACAGATACGCAGTATTTT
>TRBV28|TRBJ1-1|many|.
CASSSNTEAFF
TGTGCCAGCAGCTCTAACACGGAAGCTTTCTTT
>TRBV20-1|TRBJ2-3|many|.
CSARDWAGVGDTQYF
TGCAGTGCTAGAGATTGGGCAGGGGTCGGAGATACGCAGTATTTT
>TRBV4-1|TRBJ1-4|many|.
CASSQVYEKLFF
TGCGCCAGCAGCCAAGTTTACGAAAAACTGTTTTTT
>TRBV13|TRBJ2-2|few|TRBD2
CASSLVSSGSRLGSGELFF
TGTGCCAGCAGCTTAGTATCTAGCGGGAGTCGACTCGGATCCGGGGAGCTGTTTTTT
>TRBV6-5|TRBJ1-1|many|.
CASSYSTTGLEAFF
TGTGCCAGCAGTTACTCGACAACCGGGCTTGAAGCTTTCTTT
>TRBV28|TRBJ2-5|many|.
CASSPIGKETQYF
TGTGCCAGCAGTCCCATAGGAAAAGAGACCCAGTACTTC
>TRBV9|TRBJ2-1|few|TRBD2
CASSAIGRGEQFF
TGTGCCAGCAGCGCCATTGGGAGGGGAGAGCAGTTCTTC
>TRBV5-1|TRBJ2-1|few|TRBD2
CASSLRAWAGGPKSYNEQFF
TGCGCCAGCAGCTTGCGGGCATGGGCGGGAGGACCTAAGTCCTACAATGAGCAGTTCTTC
>TRBV19|TRBJ2-2|few|TRBD2
CASSIDWGGSFPGELFF
TGTGCCAGTAGTATAGATTGGGGCGGGAGTTTCCCCGGGGAGCTGTTTTTT
>TRBV6-1|TRBJ1-5|many|.
CASSDGGGQPQHF
TGTGCCAGCAGTGATGGGGGGGGTCAGCCCCAGCATTTT
>TRBV6-2/TRBV6-3|TRBJ2-1|.|.
CASSYRGGTDEQFF
TGTGCCAGCAGTTACAGGGGGGGTACGGATGAGCAGTTCTTC
>TRBV20-1|TRBJ2-7|.|.
CSARDLTYEQYF
TGCAGTGCCCGGGACTTAACGTACGAGCAGTACTTC
>TRBV5-1|TRBJ2-5|few|TRBD2
CASSVLAGRSQETQYF
TGCGCCAGCAGCGTACTAGCGGGGCGGAGTCAAGAGACCCAGTACTTC
>TRBV12-3/TRBV12-4|TRBJ2-3|.|.
CASSLRGTTQYF
TGTGCCAGCAGTTTAAGGGGCACGACGCAGTATTTT
>TRBV7-2|TRBJ2-5|.|TRBD2
CASSDGTRRRETQYF
TGTGCCAGCAGCGACGGGACTAGGAGGCGGGAGACCCAGTACTTC
>TRBV20-1|TRBJ2-5|many|TRBD2
CSARGLAEEETQYF
TGCAGTGCTAGAGGACTAGCGGAGGAAGAGACCCAGTACTTC
>TRBV12-3/TRBV12-4|TRBJ1-3|many|.
CASTTVVSGNTIYF
TGTGCCAGCACTACAGTAGTCTCTGGAAACACCATATATTTT
>TRBV12-3/TRBV12-4|TRBJ1-4|once|.
CASSLDHEGELFF
TGTGCCAGCAGCTTAGATCATGAGGGGGAACTGTTTTTT